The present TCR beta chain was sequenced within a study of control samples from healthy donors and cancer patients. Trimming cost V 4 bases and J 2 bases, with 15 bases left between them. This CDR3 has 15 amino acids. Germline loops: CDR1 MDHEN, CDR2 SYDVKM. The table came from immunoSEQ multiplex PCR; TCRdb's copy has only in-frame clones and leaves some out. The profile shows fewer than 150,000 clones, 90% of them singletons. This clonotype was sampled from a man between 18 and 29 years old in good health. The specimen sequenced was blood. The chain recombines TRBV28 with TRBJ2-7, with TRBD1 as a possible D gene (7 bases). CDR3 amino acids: CASSWARDSPYEQYF. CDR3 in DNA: TGTGCCAGCAGTTGGGCGCGGGACAGCCCCTACGAGCAGTACTTC.